This T cell receptor beta chain originates from a study of vaccination and CD4 T cells after COVID-19. A remark on this clonotype: The antigen is unknown.

The CDR3 is 14 residues long. V was clipped by 5 bases and J by 6 bases; unmatched bases: 8. Germline CDR1 reads SNHLY; CDR2 reads FYNNEI. Researchers used the Oncomine TCR Beta short-read assay to sequence DNA from cultured CD4+ T cells. MiXCR, applied by TCRdb to the PCR reads, yields one record per CDR3 protein. The sample includes more than 15,000 distinct CDR3 sequences, about three fifths of them seen just once. Documented treatment: roughly 10-day PBMC culture with coronavirus spike peptide pools or control peptides (ViraFEST assay). The receptor's source is a human donor who had recovered from COVID-19. The chain is built from TRBV2 and TRBJ2-3; TRBD2 agrees at 7 bases. The sample consisted of CD4+ T cells from blood, cultured in vitro. The CDR3 DNA follows: TGTGCCAGCAGTCGGGACGAAGCGGGGGATACGCAGTATTTT. It yields the protein CASSRDEAGDTQYF.